This T cell receptor beta chain was observed in a study of OX40 agonist ivuxolimab in advanced cancers. The study's findings and limits: Clones of CD4+ and CD8+ blood T cells grew by week 6 at doses of 0.1 to 3.0 mg/kg.

V shed 0 bases, J shed 5 bases, and the junction held 6 bases outside the gene matches. The CDR3 spans 15 residues. From germline, CDR1 is ENHRY and CDR2 SYGVKD. Assay: immunoSEQ multiplex PCR; the TCRdb copy retains only in-frame clones and omits some. The data hold 45,000 to 60,000 clones, with around 75% observed a single time. This clone showed up just once. What it binds is unknown. This receptor was taken from an adult with an advanced solid tumor such as melanoma, head and neck, liver or kidney cancer. Material: CD4+ or CD8+ T cells sorted from blood, obtained in a trial of the OX40 agonist ivuxolimab. The V gene is TRBV10-3, the J gene TRBJ2-5; 7 bases agree with TRBD1. Here the CDR3 reads CAISESGGTGETQYF. CDR3 DNA: TGTGCCATCAGTGAGTCAGGGGGCACGGGTGAGACCCAGTACTTC.